This entry lists 25 T cell receptor beta chains sequenced from one sample in a study of T-cell reconstitution after alpha-beta-depleted transplantation in children. Unique molecular identifiers featured in how the TCRbeta library was prepared. TCRdb reprocessed the PCR reads via MiXCR and lists one record per CDR3 protein. The sample lists approximately 520,000 distinct CDR3 sequences, 9.5% to 12% seen once, with roughly 15% in the top ten. This specimen was PBMCs, mostly from graft donor cells, taken 180 days after TCRalphabeta/CD19-depleted stem cell transplant. The source of these receptors is a female patient aged 2 to 10 who had a stem cell transplant for aplastic anemia, so the T cells may come from the graft donor.

This clonotype was found a few times. The CDR3: CASSQPGVPSGRVYNEQFF. CDR3 bases: TGTGCCAGCAGCCAACCGGGGGTTCCTAGCGGGAGGGTTTACAATGAGCAGTTCTTC. This sequence joins TRBV4-2 and TRBJ2-1; 12 nucleotides align to TRBD2. The germline V gene encodes CDR1 LGHNA and CDR2 YNFKEQ. The CDR3 totals 19 residues. Germline trimming cut 2 bases from V and 4 bases from J; bases unmatched to any gene: 12.

In this sample, this clonotype turned up a few times. The chain recombines TRBV18 with TRBJ1-5; no reliable D call. Germline loops: CDR1 KGHSH, CDR2 LQKENI. CDR3 length: 15 amino acids. Trimming cost V 3 bases and J 0 bases, with 9 bases left between them. The CDR3 reads CASSPLHNSNQPQHF. CDR3 bases: TGTGCCAGCTCACCCTTACATAATAGCAATCAGCCCCAGCATTTT.

With regard to this clonotype: At one end the junction does not follow the germline gene, possibly because of a read error. The chain couples TRBV12-3 or TRBV12-4 to TRBJ1-4, with 7 bases that match TRBD1. This CDR3 spans 14 amino acids. As DNA, the CDR3 is TGTGCCAGCACCGCCGGCCCTACAGGGGAAAAAATGTTTTTT. As protein: CASTAGPTGEKMFF.

The chain uses TRBV20-1 and TRBJ2-7; no definite D call. The germline V gene has CDR1 DFQATT and CDR2 SNEGSKA (reference sequence). Trimming removed 2 bases at V and 1 base at J, with 9 bases between. CDR3 length: 13 amino acids. CDR3 sequence: CSARSGFSYEQYF. The CDR3, as DNA: TGCAGTGCTAGATCGGGCTTTTCCTACGAGCAGTACTTC.

This clonotype was observed at least ten times. A read error may account for a junction end that differs from germline. The chain links TRBV5-1 to TRBJ2-3, with 7 bases fitting TRBD1. CDR3 size: 14 residues. Germline V gene data show CDR1 as SGHRS and CDR2 as YFSETQ. CDR3 sequence: CASSLGQGADTQYF. DNA of the CDR3: TGTGCCAGCAGCTTAGGGCAGGGGGCAGATACGCAGTATTTT.

V is TRBV7-2 and J is TRBJ2-2; TRBD2 might be the D (6 bases). This CDR3 spans 14 amino acids. V was clipped by 4 bases and J by 6 bases, with 12 bases between them. The germline V gene has CDR1 SGHTA and CDR2 FQGNSA. CDR3 protein: CASSWIGGAGELFF. In nucleotides, the CDR3 is TGTGCCAGCAGCTGGATTGGAGGGGCCGGGGAGCTGTTTTTT.

This clonotype was counted ten times or more. This chain links TRBV7-8 with TRBJ2-7; possible D gene TRBD1, 6 bases. The V end was cut by 5 bases, the J end by 6 bases, with 14 bases between. There are 13 residues in the CDR3. Germline V lookup: CDR1 SGHVS, CDR2 FQNEAQ. Written as DNA, the CDR3 is TGTGCCAGCAGCGGAGGCAGGGGTGGCGAGCAGTACGTC. Translating gives CASSGGRGGEQYV.

This clonotype has just a few counts. The chain uses TRBV20-1 and TRBJ2-2; TRBD1 aligns across 9 bases. Germline V gene data show CDR1 as DFQATT and CDR2 as SNEGSKA (reference sequence). The V segment lost 2 bases and the J segment 4 bases; nucleotides outside the gene matches: 11. CDR3 length: 17 residues. Here the CDR3 DNA reads TGCAGTGCTAGAAGCGGAACAGGGGGCAATTTCACCGGGGAGCTGTTTTTT. It encodes CSARSGTGGNFTGELFF.

The chain uses TRBV6-1 and TRBJ2-1, with 10 positions matching TRBD2. Germline loops: CDR1 MNHNS, CDR2 SASEGT. The J segment lost 8 bases and the V segment lost 6 bases, leaving 10 bases of the junction unmatched. The CDR3 sequence is 15 residues long. The CDR3 DNA follows: TGTGCCAGCAGAAGAAGCGGGAGGGGAATATATGAGCAGTTCTTC. Amino acid sequence: CASRRSGRGIYEQFF.

The chain is built from TRBV29-1 and TRBJ2-3, with TRBD1 identical over 8 bases. The CDR3 has 13 residues. The germline V gene encodes CDR1 SQVTM and CDR2 ANQGSEA. The trim removed 6 bases at V and 4 bases at J, leaving 6 bases unmatched. CDR3 sequence: CSVGQGPADTQYF. CDR3 sequence (DNA): TGCAGCGTCGGACAGGGACCCGCAGATACGCAGTATTTT.

This clonotype has only a few counts. V and J are TRBV7-3 and TRBJ1-6, with 8 bases identical to TRBD1. After removal of 3 bases from V and 4 bases from J, the junction contained 8 bases not matched to a gene. Germline loops: CDR1 SGHTA, CDR2 FQGTGA. The CDR3 totals 17 residues. In DNA, the CDR3 is TGTGCCAGCAGCTTCTCCGGGACAGGCACTTATAATTCACCCCTCCACTTT. This encodes CASSFSGTGTYNSPLHF.

This chain links TRBV12-5 with TRBJ1-1; D is unresolved. Germline assignment: CDR1 LGHNT and CDR2 FRNRAP. This CDR3 is 15 amino acids long. Between the trimmed V and J ends, which lost 4 bases and 4 bases, there was a span of 16 bases. The CDR3 spells CASGSWTYLGTEAFF. The CDR3 nucleotides are TGTGCTAGTGGTTCCTGGACCTACCTGGGCACTGAAGCTTTCTTT.

The genes are TRBV29-1 and TRBJ1-5; D not certain. V was trimmed by 6 bases and J by 3 bases, leaving 12 bases between them. Germline loops: CDR1 SQVTM, CDR2 ANQGSEA. The length of the CDR3 is 13 residues. The CDR3 spells CSVGGGFNQPQHF. In DNA, the CDR3 is TGCAGCGTGGGTGGCGGATTCAATCAGCCCCAGCATTTT.

This chain connects TRBV3-1 to TRBJ1-2; possible D gene TRBD1, 5 bases. Trimming stripped 8 bases from V and 3 bases from J, with 13 bases between. CDR3 length: 13 residues. Per the germline V gene, CDR1 is LGHDT and CDR2 is YNNKEL (reference sequence). The CDR3 DNA is TGTGCCAGCGACGCGGGAGGGGACTATGGCTACACCTTC. This codes for CASDAGGDYGYTF.

The chain combines TRBV28 with TRBJ2-7; TRBD1 matches at 7 bases. Per germline, CDR1 MDHEN and CDR2 SYDVKM. With 7 bases clipped from V and 2 bases from J, the junction kept 5 bases outside the gene matches. This CDR3 has 13 residues. CDR3 in DNA: TGTGCCAGCAAGGGGGACAGTCCCTACGAGCAGTACTTC. Encoded protein: CASKGDSPYEQYF.

This clonotype was found many times. V and J are TRBV29-1 and TRBJ1-1, with a weak D call TRBD1 (5 bases). The CDR3 consists of 14 residues. Trimming removed 3 bases from V and 1 base from J, with 12 bases in between. Germline V lookup: CDR1 SQVTM, CDR2 ANQGSEA. The CDR3 loop reads CSVDPGAANTEAFF. In DNA, the CDR3 is TGCAGCGTTGACCCCGGGGCGGCGAACACTGAAGCTTTCTTT.

This clonotype has more than one count but fewer than ten. This sequence joins TRBV28 and TRBJ2-1, with D perhaps TRBD1 or TRBD2 (6 bases each). CDR1 and CDR2 from the germline V gene are MDHEN and SYDVKM. V shed 8 bases and J shed 9 bases, with 17 bases lying between them. CDR3 length: 13 amino acids. The CDR3 protein is CASGGQGFGEQFF. CDR3 nucleotides: TGTGCCAGCGGGGGGCAGGGTTTTGGTGAGCAGTTCTTC.

This clonotype has at least ten counts. The chain has TRBV20-1 and TRBJ2-5, with 9 bases identical to TRBD2. CDR1 is DFQATT and CDR2 is SNEGSKA in the germline V gene (reference sequence). After removal of 6 bases from V and 4 bases from J, the junction contained 12 bases not matched to a gene. The CDR3 consists of 15 residues. CDR3 nucleotides: TGCAGTGCGCACTCGATCAGCGGGAGGCCAGAGACCCAGTACTTC. Protein product: CSAHSISGRPETQYF.

V gene TRBV21-1 combines with J gene TRBJ1-2. TRBV21-1 constitutes a pseudogene. This CDR3 region has 13 residues. The CDR3 spells CASSLLRPIGYTF. CDR3 DNA sequence: TGTGCCAGCAGCCTCCTGCGGCCTATTGGCTACACCTTC.

This clonotype came up a few times. V is TRBV6-4 and J is TRBJ1-1; D might be TRBD1 (5 bases). CDR1 and CDR2 (germline): MRHNA, SNTAGT. V dropped 2 bases and J dropped 1 base, with 14 bases sitting between them. The CDR3 spans 16 residues. The CDR3 is CASSDPGPPWNTEAFF. The CDR3 region has the DNA TGTGCCAGCAGTGACCCGGGGCCCCCTTGGAACACTGAAGCTTTCTTT.

The chain uses TRBV5-8 and TRBJ2-5; 12 nucleotides match TRBD2. Germline loops: CDR1 SGHTS, CDR2 YDEGEE. With 0 bases clipped from V and 3 bases from J, the junction kept 6 bases outside the gene matches. The CDR3 has 17 residues. The CDR3, as DNA: TGTGCCAGCAGCTTGGAAGCTAGCGGGAGGGAAGAAGAGACCCAGTACTTC. Encoded protein: CASSLEASGREEETQYF.

The rearrangement links TRBV20-1 to TRBJ2-3; 7 positions agree with TRBD2. V shed 6 bases, J shed 2 bases, and the junction held 8 bases outside the gene matches. There are 14 residues in the CDR3. The germline V gene encodes CDR1 DFQATT and CDR2 SNEGSKA (reference sequence). CDR3 bases: TGCAGTGCATCCACGGCGGGAGACACAGATACGCAGTATTTT. This encodes CSASTAGDTDTQYF.

This clonotype was seen at least ten times. The chain has TRBV6-1 and TRBJ2-5, with a weak D call TRBD1 (6 bases). V was pared by 6 bases and J by 1 base, with 9 bases between. From germline, CDR1 is MNHNS and CDR2 SASEGT. The CDR3 extends over 13 amino acids. CDR3 nucleotide sequence: TGTGCCAGCAGCCAGACAGGCCAAGAGACCCAGTACTTC. This sequence encodes CASSQTGQETQYF.

V and J are TRBV20-1 and TRBJ2-4, with TRBD1 as a possible D gene (5 bases). The CDR3 consists of 16 residues. The V and J ends lost 6 bases and 1 base respectively, with 19 bases between them. Looked up from germline, CDR1 is DFQATT and CDR2 is SNEGSKA (reference sequence). CDR3 coding DNA: TGCAGTGCCCCCCTCGCCAGGGTGGGGGCCAAAAACATTCAGTACTTC. It codes for CSAPLARVGAKNIQYF.

The rearrangement links TRBV6-2 or TRBV6-3 to TRBJ2-7; no clear D gene. From germline, CDR1 is MNHEY and CDR2 SVGEGT. Trimming pared 2 bases from V and 2 bases from J, leaving 7 bases between. This CDR3 has 13 residues. The CDR3 sequence is CASSYEEAYEQYV. The CDR3 DNA reads TGTGCCAGCAGTTACGAAGAGGCCTACGAGCAGTACGTC.